Below are 25 T cell receptor beta chains sequenced from a single sample in a study of beta chain features in type 1 diabetes. Every isolated RNA sample was fully reverse transcribed, so sequencing captured expressed TCRB transcripts. The assay was immunoSEQ multiplex PCR, and TCRdb's table has in-frame clones only and misses some. This sample carries under 400,000 clones, 13% to 15% of them seen once, and the ten largest clones take 6.7%. The specimen sequenced was central memory CD4+ T cells from blood. The receptor set was obtained from a man aged 25-45 years in good health.

This clone was recorded many times. The chain has TRBV18 and TRBJ1-1; no reliable D call. This CDR3 has 13 amino acids. V was shortened by 3 bases and J by 8 bases, with 13 bases between the two germline ends. CDR1 and CDR2 from the germline V gene are KGHSH and LQKENI. CDR3 residues: CASSPQLDGEAFF. CDR3 sequence (DNA): TGTGCCAGCTCACCCCAATTAGATGGGGAAGCTTTCTTT.

This clone was observed a handful of times. The rearrangement joins TRBV5-6 to TRBJ1-2; 10 bases match TRBD1. Germline trimming cut 2 bases from V and 2 bases from J; bases unmatched to any gene: 6. Germline loops: CDR1 SGHDT, CDR2 YYEEEE. The CDR3 consists of 16 residues. Written as DNA, the CDR3 is TGTGCCAGCAGCTTTTACCGGGACAGGGGAAACTATGGCTACACCTTC. Protein sequence: CASSFYRDRGNYGYTF.

The gene calls are TRBV29-1 and TRBJ2-1; TRBD2 matches 8 bases. J was trimmed by 7 bases and V by 5 bases; bases with no gene match: 7. Germline CDR1 and CDR2: SQVTM and ANQGSEA. There are 13 residues in the CDR3. The CDR3 nucleotides are TGCAGCGTTTATCGGGGCGGGGGGAATGAGCAGTTCTTC. Its protein product is CSVYRGGGNEQFF.

Notes on this clone: The same CDR3 is also encoded by other DNA sequences in this sample. This chain connects TRBV5-1 to TRBJ2-5; 8 nucleotides align to TRBD2. The CDR3 has 15 amino acids. J gave up 2 bases and V 4 bases, and 7 bases lay outside the gene matches. Germline-derived CDR1 and CDR2 are SGHRS and YFSETQ. In DNA, the CDR3 is TGCGCCAGCAGCGCAAGCGGGGGACCTCAAGAGACCCAGTACTTC. Its protein is CASSASGGPQETQYF.

J is TRBJ2-1 and V is TRBV4-3; 9 positions match TRBD1. Per the germline V gene, CDR1 is LGHNA and CDR2 is YSLEER. This CDR3 is 16 amino acids long. The V gene end was trimmed by 2 bases and the J gene end by 6 bases; junction bases not matched to a gene: 8. The CDR3 reads CASSQRWDREVNEQFF. As DNA, the CDR3 is TGCGCCAGCAGCCAACGTTGGGACAGGGAAGTCAATGAGCAGTTCTTC.

This clone was seen a few times. The J gene is TRBJ1-1, the V gene TRBV19; D remains ambiguous. This CDR3 spans 12 amino acids. Germline loops: CDR1 LNHDA, CDR2 SQIVND (reference sequence). With 9 bases removed from V and 11 bases from J, the gap between germline ends came to 19 bases. The CDR3 sequence is CASLRAPREAFF. The DNA of the CDR3 is TGTGCCAGCTTACGGGCCCCAAGGGAGGCTTTCTTT.

The CDR3 region has the DNA TGTGCCAGCAGTCTGGCGGTGGGATACTACGAGCAGTACTTC. Protein: CASSLAVGYYEQYF. This rearrangement joins TRBV6-5 to TRBJ2-7, with D uncertain. The CDR3 runs 14 residues. V was pared by 5 bases and J by 3 bases, with 14 bases between. Germline V gives CDR1 MNHEY, CDR2 SVGAGI.

The chain recombines TRBV5-6 with TRBJ1-1; 9 bases are a match to TRBD1. With V trimmed by 4 bases and J by 5 bases, 6 bases remained unmatched. The CDR3 loop spans 14 amino acids. Germline loops: CDR1 SGHDT, CDR2 YYEEEE. The CDR3 loop reads CASSHRTGVTEAFF. In DNA form, the CDR3 reads TGTGCCAGCAGCCACCGGACAGGGGTGACTGAAGCTTTCTTT.

The chain combines TRBV1 with TRBJ1-5. TRBV1 is annotated as a pseudogene. The CDR3 sequence is 14 residues long. CDR3 loop: CTSSRRAPNQPQHF. As DNA, the CDR3 is TGCACCAGCAGCCGCCGGGCCCCCAATCAGCCCCAGCATTTT.

A remark on this clone: The sample contains more than one DNA sequence encoding this CDR3. The chain carries TRBV18 and TRBJ2-2; 9 nucleotides match TRBD1. Germline-derived CDR1 and CDR2 are KGHSH and LQKENI. J lost 7 bases, V lost 0 bases, and 6 bases had no gene match. This CDR3 is 16 amino acids long. The CDR3 bases are TGTGCCAGCTCACCACCGGGACAGGGTCAGAACGGGGAGCTGTTTTTT. It encodes CASSPPGQGQNGELFF. Using reference TRBV18 and TRBJ2-2 for the parts outside the CDR3, the full variable domain is NAGVMQNPRHLVRRRGQEARLRCSPMKGHSHVYWYRQLPEEGLKFMVYLQKENIIDESGMPKERFSAEFPKEGPSILRIQQVVRGDSAAYFCASSPPGQGQNGELFFGEGSRLTVL.

The chain joins TRBV6-5 to TRBJ2-1; 10 bases are shared with TRBD2. The CDR3 totals 14 residues. The junction had 8 bases not matched to a gene; V was cut back by 6 bases and J by 9 bases. Germline CDR1 and CDR2: MNHEY and SVGAGI. CDR3 sequence: CASRKAGGPGEQFF. DNA for the CDR3: TGTGCCAGCAGGAAAGCGGGAGGGCCTGGTGAGCAGTTCTTC.

V gene TRBV5-1 combines with J gene TRBJ1-1; TRBD1 matches 7 bases. Germline lookup yields CDR1 SGHRS and CDR2 YFSETQ. The ends lost 4 bases at V and 1 base at J; junction bases unmatched: 7. The length of the CDR3 is 15 residues. CDR3 sequence reads: CASSAGDRSNTEAFF. The DNA for the CDR3 is TGCGCCAGCAGCGCCGGGGACAGATCGAACACTGAAGCTTTCTTT.

The chain recombines TRBV18 with TRBJ2-2; the D is unclear. Per germline, CDR1 KGHSH and CDR2 LQKENI. Trimming pared 3 bases from V and 0 bases from J, leaving 20 bases between. The CDR3 is made up of 19 amino acids. In DNA, the CDR3 is TGTGCCAGCTCACCCAATTTGGTCATGGGCTCCTCGAACACCGGGGAGCTGTTTTTT. Its protein product is CASSPNLVMGSSNTGELFF.

The genes are TRBV6-5 and TRBJ2-7; D unclear. Trimming took 8 bases from V and 5 from J, leaving 13 bases between them. The CDR3 sequence is 12 residues long. CDR1 is MNHEY and CDR2 is SVGAGI in the germline V gene. The CDR3 sequence is CASDWGTHEQYF. The CDR3 DNA sequence: TGTGCCAGCGACTGGGGAACCCACGAGCAGTACTTC.

The chain uses TRBV18 and TRBJ1-1, with D unclear. With 5 bases removed from V and 1 base from J, the gap between germline ends came to 8 bases. The CDR3 spans 13 residues. Germline V gene lookup returns CDR1 KGHSH and CDR2 LQKENI. The CDR3 coding sequence is TGTGCCAGCTCAACCGTACAGAACACTGAAGCTTTCTTT. It is translated as CASSTVQNTEAFF.

The V gene is TRBV5-4, the J gene TRBJ2-3, with D possibly TRBD2 on 6 matching bases. The CDR3 covers 14 residues. CDR1 is SGHNT and CDR2 is YYREEE in the germline V gene (reference sequence). V lost 4 bases, J lost 0 bases, and 9 bases lay in between. DNA for the CDR3: TGTGCCAGCAGCGCTAGCGCTAGCACAGATACGCAGTATTTT. Translation: CASSASASTDTQYF.

The V call is TRBV12-5, the J call TRBJ2-1; D possibly matches TRBD1 or TRBD2 (6 bases each). The germline V gene has CDR1 LGHNT and CDR2 FRNRAP. Between the trimmed V and J ends, which lost 6 bases and 2 bases, there was a span of 11 bases. The CDR3 is 14 residues long. CDR3 nucleotides: TGTGCTAGTGGCTGGGGGGCCCCCTACAATGAGCAGTTCTTC. Translated: CASGWGAPYNEQFF.

This clone was observed at least ten times. The V and J genes are TRBV13 and TRBJ2-6; D gene ambiguous. This CDR3 is built from 15 residues. Trimming left V 6 bases short and J 2 bases short, with 11 bases between. Looked up from germline, CDR1 is PRHDT and CDR2 is FYEKMQ (reference sequence). The CDR3 DNA is TGTGCCAGCAGGGCCGAGGCGGCTGGGGCCAACGTCCTGACTTTC. Translating gives CASRAEAAGANVLTF. Full variable domain (rest looked up from reference TRBV13 and TRBJ2-6): AAGVIQSPRHLIKEKRETATLKCYPIPRHDTVYWYQQGPGQDPQFLISFYEKMQSDKGSIPDRFSAQQFSDYHSELNMSSLELGDSALYFCASRAEAAGANVLTFGAGSRLTVL.

In this sample, this clone turned up a few times. This sequence joins TRBV7-9 and TRBJ1-2, with a tentative D call TRBD1 (5 bases). The germline V gene has CDR1 SEHNR and CDR2 FQNEAQ (reference sequence). Deletions cut 3 bases from V and 3 bases from J, with 8 bases between. This CDR3 contains 13 residues. DNA for the CDR3: TGTGCCAGCAGCTTGGGGGGAGACTATGGCTACACCTTC. Amino acids: CASSLGGDYGYTF.

This chain joins TRBV30 and TRBJ1-1; 8 positions agree with TRBD1. This CDR3 has 18 amino acids. V shed 3 bases, J shed 2 bases, and the junction held 17 bases outside the gene matches. CDR1 GTSNPN and CDR2 SVGIG come from the germline V gene (reference sequence). The CDR3 DNA follows: TGTGCCTGGAGCGGACAGACCACGTGGGACAGGCAAAACACTGAAGCTTTCTTT. Translated, it gives CAWSGQTTWDRQNTEAFF.

The rearrangement joins TRBV20-1 to TRBJ1-2; unclear D gene. CDR3 size: 11 residues. V gave up 6 bases and J gave up 7 bases, with 12 bases separating them. CDR1 is DFQATT, CDR2 SNEGSKA, per germline (reference sequence). The CDR3 coding sequence is TGCAGTGCAACCGCCGCGGGTGGCTACACCTTC. Translating it yields CSATAAGGYTF.

The V gene is TRBV5-1, the J gene TRBJ2-3, with 12 positions matching TRBD1. From germline, CDR1 is SGHRS and CDR2 YFSETQ. V dropped 4 bases and J dropped 5; count of bases not matched to a gene: 5. The CDR3 loop spans 15 amino acids. This chain's CDR3 is CASSLRDRGRDTQYF. The CDR3, as DNA: TGCGCCAGCAGCCTCCGGGACAGGGGGCGAGATACGCAGTATTTT. The entire variable domain, with the rest obtained from reference TRBV5-1 and TRBJ2-3, is as follows: KAGVTQTPRYLIKTRGQQVTLSCSPISGHRSVSWYQQTPGQGLQFLFEYFSETQRNKGNFPGRFSGRQFSNSRSEMNVSTLELGDSALYLCASSLRDRGRDTQYFGPGTRLTVL.

The chain joins TRBV5-4 to TRBJ2-6; 7 nucleotides align to TRBD1. V lost 3 bases and J lost 4; bases outside the gene matches: 10. The length of the CDR3 is 17 residues. Per the germline V gene, CDR1 is SGHNT and CDR2 is YYREEE (reference sequence). The CDR3 loop reads CASSSERQGTGANVLTF. DNA for the CDR3: TGTGCCAGCAGCTCAGAACGACAGGGAACCGGGGCCAACGTCCTGACTTTC.

This clone was detected only a few times. This chain joins TRBV6-5 and TRBJ2-7, with D possibly being TRBD1 (6 bases). The V gene lost 0 bases and the J gene lost 2 bases, with 11 bases spanning the gap. Germline V gene data show CDR1 as MNHEY and CDR2 as SVGAGI. The CDR3 is made up of 15 amino acids. In nucleotides, the CDR3 is TGTGCCAGCAGTTACTCCGGGACAAGCCCCTACGAGCAGTACTTC. Amino acids: CASSYSGTSPYEQYF.

This clone was found many times. This CDR3 is CASSPRNNEQFF. The CDR3 DNA reads as TGTGCCAGCAGCCCTCGGAACAATGAGCAGTTCTTC. The chain combines TRBV14 with TRBJ2-1; D is unclear. V was shortened by 4 bases and J by 5 bases, with 6 bases between the two germline ends. The CDR3 spans 12 residues. Germline V gene sequence: CDR1 SGHDN, CDR2 FVKESK.